The clone carrying this TCR beta chain was counted between two and nine times. What it binds is not known. The data derive from a study of T cells after yellow fever vaccination. Study-wide results and limits: When the response was secondary, it was weaker but reached its peak faster, day 5 versus 15.

TCRdb analysed the 5' RACE reads with MiXCR anew, one entry per CDR3 protein. This repertoire shows around 350,000 distinct CDR3 sequences, about 6% found once; its top ten account for 15%. This CDR3 spans 13 amino acids. Germline values: CDR1 SGHNT, CDR2 YYREEE (reference sequence). Trimming removed 9 bases from V and 4 bases from J; junction bases left unmatched: 8. The receptor was isolated from a man aged 30 to 45 who received the YFV17D yellow fever vaccine. The chain combines TRBV5-4 with TRBJ2-5; TRBD1 matches at 8 bases. The sample was PBMCs, taken 5 days after the yellow fever booster vaccination. In nucleotides, the CDR3 is TGTGCCACCAGGGGGCAGGTCGGAGAGACCCAGTACTTC. Encoded protein: CATRGQVGETQYF.